This T cell receptor (beta chain) was recovered during a study of blood T cell repertoires in COVID-19. Some clones are missing from TCRdb's copy, which holds only in-frame ones; the method was immunoSEQ multiplex PCR. This table holds roughly 250,000 clones, approximately 92% found once. This receptor was taken from a woman younger than 35 who had recovered from COVID-19. Material: PBMCs or T cells enriched from blood (not recorded which).

The CDR3 coding sequence is TGTGCCAGCAGATTTAACAGGGACTATGGCTACACCTTC. The encoded protein is CASRFNRDYGYTF. The genes are TRBV6-5 and TRBJ1-2; the D gene is possibly TRBD1 (6 bases). Germline V gene lookup returns CDR1 MNHEY and CDR2 SVGAGI. V was trimmed by 6 bases and J by 3 bases, leaving 11 bases between them. This CDR3 has 13 residues.